The TCR beta chain under discussion was sequenced for a study of cytomegalovirus exposure and HLA in healthy donors. PCR was performed using 60 Vbeta and 13 Jbeta primers. Assay used: immunoSEQ multiplex PCR; TCRdb lists only in-frame clones, some missing. Counted here are roughly 120,000 clones, approximately 70% occurring once; the ten biggest clones make up around 8.2%. The V gene's germline CDR1 is GTSNPN and CDR2 SVGIG (reference sequence). V lost 2 bases and J 4 bases, leaving 8 bases between the germline ends. The CDR3 totals 12 residues. What was sequenced was PBMCs. The receptor's source is a man younger than 40 in good health and CMV-seropositive. This chain uses TRBV30 with TRBJ1-2; the D is unclear. CDR3 nucleotides: TGTGCCTGGAGTAGGTCTAGCTATGGCTACACCTTC. This translates into CAWSRSSYGYTF.